This T cell receptor (beta chain) derives from a study of T cell responses to AZD1222 COVID-19 vaccine. V shed 3 bases, J shed 3 bases, and the junction held 6 bases outside the gene matches. The CDR3 sequence is 15 residues long. The germline CDR1 and CDR2 sequences are SGHTS and YDEGEE. Study-level points and caveats: Sampling captured repertoires only after the peak T cell response. Close to half of all spike-specific TCRs reportedly target regions of the variants that are unmutated.

As regards this clone: Its cognate antigen is unknown.

Clones were sequenced by immunoSEQ multiplex PCR, and TCRdb holds only the in-frame ones, with some missing. The data show approximately 170,000 clones, around 94% seen once. The V and J genes are TRBV5-8 and TRBJ2-7, with TRBD2 matching over 10 bases. The sequencing here drew on peripheral blood, taken 28 days after the second AZD1222 dose. This clonotype was sampled from an adult who received the AZD1222 COVID-19 vaccine. The chain's CDR3 is CASSSRLAGIYEQYF. CDR3 sequence (DNA): TGTGCCAGCAGCTCTCGACTAGCGGGTATCTACGAGCAGTACTTC.